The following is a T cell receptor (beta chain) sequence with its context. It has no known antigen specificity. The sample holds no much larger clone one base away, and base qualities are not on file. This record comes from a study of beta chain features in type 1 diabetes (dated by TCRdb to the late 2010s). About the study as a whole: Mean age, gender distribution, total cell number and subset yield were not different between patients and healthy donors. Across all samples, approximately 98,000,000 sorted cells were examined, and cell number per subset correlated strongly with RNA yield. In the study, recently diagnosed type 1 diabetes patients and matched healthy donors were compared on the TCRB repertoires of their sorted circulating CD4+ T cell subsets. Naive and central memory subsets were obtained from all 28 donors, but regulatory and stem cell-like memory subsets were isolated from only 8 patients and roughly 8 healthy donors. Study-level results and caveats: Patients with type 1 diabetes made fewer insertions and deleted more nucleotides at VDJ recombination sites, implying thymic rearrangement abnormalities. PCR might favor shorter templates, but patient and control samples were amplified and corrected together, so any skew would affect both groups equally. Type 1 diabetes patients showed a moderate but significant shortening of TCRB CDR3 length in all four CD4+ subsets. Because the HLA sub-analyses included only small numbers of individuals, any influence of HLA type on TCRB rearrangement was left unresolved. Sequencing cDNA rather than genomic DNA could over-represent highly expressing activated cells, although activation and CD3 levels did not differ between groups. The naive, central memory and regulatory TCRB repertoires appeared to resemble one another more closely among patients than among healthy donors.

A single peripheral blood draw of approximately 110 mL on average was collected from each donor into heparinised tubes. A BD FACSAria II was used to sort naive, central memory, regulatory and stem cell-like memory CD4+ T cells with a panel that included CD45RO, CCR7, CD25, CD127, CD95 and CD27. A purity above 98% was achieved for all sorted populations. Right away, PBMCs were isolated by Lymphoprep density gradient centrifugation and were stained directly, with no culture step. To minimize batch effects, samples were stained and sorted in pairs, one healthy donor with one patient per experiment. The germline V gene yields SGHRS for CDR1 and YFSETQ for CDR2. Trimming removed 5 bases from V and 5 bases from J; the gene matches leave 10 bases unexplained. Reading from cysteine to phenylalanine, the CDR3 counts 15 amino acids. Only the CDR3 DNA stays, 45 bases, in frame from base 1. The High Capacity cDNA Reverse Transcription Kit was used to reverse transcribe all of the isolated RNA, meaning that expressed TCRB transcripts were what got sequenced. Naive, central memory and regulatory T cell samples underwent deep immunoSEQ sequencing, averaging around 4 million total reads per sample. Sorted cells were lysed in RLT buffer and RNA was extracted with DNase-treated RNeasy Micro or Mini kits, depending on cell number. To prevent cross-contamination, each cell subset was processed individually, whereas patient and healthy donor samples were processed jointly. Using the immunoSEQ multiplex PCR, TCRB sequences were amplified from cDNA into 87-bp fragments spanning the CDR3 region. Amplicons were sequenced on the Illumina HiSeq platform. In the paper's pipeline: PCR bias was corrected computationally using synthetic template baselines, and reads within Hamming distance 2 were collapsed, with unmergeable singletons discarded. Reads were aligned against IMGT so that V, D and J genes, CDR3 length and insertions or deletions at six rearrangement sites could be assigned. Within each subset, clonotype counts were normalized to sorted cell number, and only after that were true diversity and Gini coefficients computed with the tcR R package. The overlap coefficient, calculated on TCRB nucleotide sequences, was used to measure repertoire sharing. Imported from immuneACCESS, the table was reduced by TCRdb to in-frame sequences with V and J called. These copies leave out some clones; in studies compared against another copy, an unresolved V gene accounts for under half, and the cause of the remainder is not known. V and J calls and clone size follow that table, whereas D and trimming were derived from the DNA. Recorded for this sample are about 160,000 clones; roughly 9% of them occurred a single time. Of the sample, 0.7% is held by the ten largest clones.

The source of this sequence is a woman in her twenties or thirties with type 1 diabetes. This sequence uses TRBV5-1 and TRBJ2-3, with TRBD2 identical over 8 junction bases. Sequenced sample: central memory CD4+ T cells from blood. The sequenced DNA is TGCGCCAGCAGTGGGACCGGGACTAGTGAAGATACGCAGTATTTT. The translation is CASSGTGTSEDTQYF.